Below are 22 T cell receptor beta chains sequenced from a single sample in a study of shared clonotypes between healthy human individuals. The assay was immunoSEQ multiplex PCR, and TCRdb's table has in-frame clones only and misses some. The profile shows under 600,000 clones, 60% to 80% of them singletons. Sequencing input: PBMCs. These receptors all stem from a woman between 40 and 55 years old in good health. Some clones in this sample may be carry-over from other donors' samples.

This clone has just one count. The CDR3 is CASSASGAPEKLFF. DNA of the CDR3: TGCGCCAGCAGCGCCAGTGGAGCCCCTGAAAAACTGTTTTTT. The V gene is TRBV4-1, the J gene TRBJ1-4; D is ambiguous. The germline CDR1 and CDR2 sequences are MGHRA and YSYEKL. This CDR3 is 14 amino acids long. V was pared by 5 bases and J by 7 bases, with 14 bases between.

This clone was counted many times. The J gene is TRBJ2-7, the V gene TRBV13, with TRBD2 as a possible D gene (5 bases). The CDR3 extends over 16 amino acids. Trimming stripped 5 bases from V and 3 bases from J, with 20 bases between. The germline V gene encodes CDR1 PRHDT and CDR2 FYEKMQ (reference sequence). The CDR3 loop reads CASSPGRARPNYEQYF. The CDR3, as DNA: TGTGCCAGCAGCCCTGGGCGGGCGCGACCTAACTACGAGCAGTACTTC.

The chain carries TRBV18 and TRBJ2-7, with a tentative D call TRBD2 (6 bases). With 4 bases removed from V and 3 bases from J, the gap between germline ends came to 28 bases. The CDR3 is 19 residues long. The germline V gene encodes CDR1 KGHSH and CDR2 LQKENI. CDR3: CASSRDFLLKPFARYEQYF. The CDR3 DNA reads TGTGCCAGCTCACGGGACTTTTTGTTGAAGCCTTTCGCACGCTACGAGCAGTACTTC.

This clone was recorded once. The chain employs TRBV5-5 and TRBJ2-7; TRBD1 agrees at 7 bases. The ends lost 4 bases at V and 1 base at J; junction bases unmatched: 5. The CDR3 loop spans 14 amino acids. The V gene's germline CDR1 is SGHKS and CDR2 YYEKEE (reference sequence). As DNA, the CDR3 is TGTGCCAGCAGCAGGGGACAGCAGTCCTACGAGCAGTACTTC. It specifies CASSRGQQSYEQYF.

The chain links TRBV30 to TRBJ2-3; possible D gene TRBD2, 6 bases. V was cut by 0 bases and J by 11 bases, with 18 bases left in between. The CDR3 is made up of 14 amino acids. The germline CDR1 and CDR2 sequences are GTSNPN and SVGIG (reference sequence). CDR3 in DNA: TGTGCCTGGAGTGTGCTGGGTCGACCGGGGGTGCAGTATTTT. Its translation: CAWSVLGRPGVQYF.

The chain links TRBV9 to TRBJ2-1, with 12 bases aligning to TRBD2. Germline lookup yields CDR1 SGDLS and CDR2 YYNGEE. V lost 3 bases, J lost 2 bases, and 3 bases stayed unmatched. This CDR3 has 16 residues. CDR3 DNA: TGTGCCAGCAGCGATCGGACTAGCGGGACCTACAATGAGCAGTTCTTC. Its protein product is CASSDRTSGTYNEQFF. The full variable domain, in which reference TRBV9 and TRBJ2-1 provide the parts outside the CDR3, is DSGVTQTPKHLITATGQRVTLRCSPRSGDLSVYWYQQSLDQGLQFLIQYYNGEERAKGNILERFSAQQFPDLHSELNLSSLELGDSALYFCASSDRTSGTYNEQFFGPGTRLTVL.

The CDR3 here is CASSPNRDDTQYF. The CDR3 DNA is TGTGCCAGCTCACCAAACAGGGACGATACGCAGTATTTT. The chain joins TRBV18 to TRBJ2-3; a weak D match, TRBD1 (6 bases). From germline, CDR1 is KGHSH and CDR2 LQKENI. The CDR3 consists of 13 residues. The V gene lost 2 bases and the J gene lost 6 bases, with 9 bases spanning the gap. Filled out from reference TRBV18 and TRBJ2-3, the complete variable domain reads NAGVMQNPRHLVRRRGQEARLRCSPMKGHSHVYWYRQLPEEGLKFMVYLQKENIIDESGMPKERFSAEFPKEGPSILRIQQVVRGDSAAYFCASSPNRDDTQYFGPGTRLTVL.

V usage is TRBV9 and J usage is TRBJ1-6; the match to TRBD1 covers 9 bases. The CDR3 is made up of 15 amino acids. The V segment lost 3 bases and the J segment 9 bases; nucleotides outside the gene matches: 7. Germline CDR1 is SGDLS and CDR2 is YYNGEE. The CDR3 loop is CASSATGGVGSPLHF. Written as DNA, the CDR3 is TGTGCCAGCAGCGCGACAGGGGGAGTGGGTTCACCCCTCCACTTT.

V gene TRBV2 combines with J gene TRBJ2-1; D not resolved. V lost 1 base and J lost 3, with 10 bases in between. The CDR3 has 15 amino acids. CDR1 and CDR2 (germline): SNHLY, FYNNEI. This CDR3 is CASSEEGIGYNEQFF. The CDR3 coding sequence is TGTGCCAGCAGTGAAGAAGGAATAGGCTACAATGAGCAGTTCTTC. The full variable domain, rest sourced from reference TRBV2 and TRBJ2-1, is EPEVTQTPSHQVTQMGQEVILRCVPISNHLYFYWYRQILGQKVEFLVSFYNNEISEKSEIFDDQFSVERPDGSNFTLKIRSTKLEDSAMYFCASSEEGIGYNEQFFGPGTRLTVL.

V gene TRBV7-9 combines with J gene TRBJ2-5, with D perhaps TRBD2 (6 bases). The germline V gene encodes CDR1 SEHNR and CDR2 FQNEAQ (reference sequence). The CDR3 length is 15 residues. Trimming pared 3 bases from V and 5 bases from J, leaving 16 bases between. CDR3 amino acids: CASSFVLAGGETQYF. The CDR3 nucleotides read TGTGCCAGCAGCTTCGTTCTAGCCGGAGGGGAGACCCAGTACTTC.

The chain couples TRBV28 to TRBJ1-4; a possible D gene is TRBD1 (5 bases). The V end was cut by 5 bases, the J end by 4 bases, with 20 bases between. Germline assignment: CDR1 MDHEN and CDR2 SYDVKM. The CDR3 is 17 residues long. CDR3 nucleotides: TGTGCCAGCAGTCCCGTCGGGCCCGGGGCCGATAATGAAAAACTGTTTTTT. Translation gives CASSPVGPGADNEKLFF.

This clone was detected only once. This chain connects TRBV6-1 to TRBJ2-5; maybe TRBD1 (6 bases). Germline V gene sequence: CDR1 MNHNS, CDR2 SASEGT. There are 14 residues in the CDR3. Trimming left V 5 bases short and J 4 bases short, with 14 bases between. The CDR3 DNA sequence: TGTGCCAGCAGTAGCACAGGGATCCCAGAGACCCAGTACTTC. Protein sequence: CASSSTGIPETQYF.

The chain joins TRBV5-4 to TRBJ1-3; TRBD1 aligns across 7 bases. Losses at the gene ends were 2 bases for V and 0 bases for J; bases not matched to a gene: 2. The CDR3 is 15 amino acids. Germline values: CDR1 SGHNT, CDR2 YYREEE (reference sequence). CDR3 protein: CASSLDRASGNTIYF. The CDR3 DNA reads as TGTGCCAGCAGCTTAGACAGGGCCTCTGGAAACACCATATATTTT.

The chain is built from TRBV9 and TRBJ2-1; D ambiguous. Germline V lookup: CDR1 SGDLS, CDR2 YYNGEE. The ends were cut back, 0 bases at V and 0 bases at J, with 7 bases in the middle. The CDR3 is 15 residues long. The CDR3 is CASSVAENSYNEQFF. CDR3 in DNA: TGTGCCAGCAGCGTAGCGGAGAACTCCTACAATGAGCAGTTCTTC.

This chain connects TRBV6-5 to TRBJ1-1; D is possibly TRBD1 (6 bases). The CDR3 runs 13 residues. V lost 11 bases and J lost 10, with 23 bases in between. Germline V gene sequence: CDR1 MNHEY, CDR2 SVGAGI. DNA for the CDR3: TGTGCCGCTCACTCCCCCGGGGGGGGGCGAGCTTTCTTT. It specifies CAAHSPGGGRAFF.

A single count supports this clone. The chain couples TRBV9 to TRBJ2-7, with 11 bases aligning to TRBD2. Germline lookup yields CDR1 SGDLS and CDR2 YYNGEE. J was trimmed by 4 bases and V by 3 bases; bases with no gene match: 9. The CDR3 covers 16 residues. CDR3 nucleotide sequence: TGTGCCAGCAGCGCGGGACTAGCGGTACGAGTTTACGAGCAGTACTTC. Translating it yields CASSAGLAVRVYEQYF.

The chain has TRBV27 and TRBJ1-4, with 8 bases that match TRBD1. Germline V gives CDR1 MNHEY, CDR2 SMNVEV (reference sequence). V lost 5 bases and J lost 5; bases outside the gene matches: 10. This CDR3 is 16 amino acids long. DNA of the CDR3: TGTGCCAGCAGTCCCCCCGGACAGGGTCGAAATGAAAAACTGTTTTTT. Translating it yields CASSPPGQGRNEKLFF.

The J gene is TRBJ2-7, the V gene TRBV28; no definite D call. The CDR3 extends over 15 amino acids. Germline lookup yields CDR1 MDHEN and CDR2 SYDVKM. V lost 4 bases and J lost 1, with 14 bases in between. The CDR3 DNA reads TGTGCCAGCAGTTCCCCCCGAACGTTTTCCTACGAGCAGTACTTC. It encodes CASSSPRTFSYEQYF.

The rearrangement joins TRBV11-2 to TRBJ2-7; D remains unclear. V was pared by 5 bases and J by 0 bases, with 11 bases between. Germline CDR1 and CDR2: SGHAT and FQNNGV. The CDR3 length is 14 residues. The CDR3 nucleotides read TGTGCCAGCAGCATCCGTACGAGCTCCTACGAGCAGTACTTC. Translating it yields CASSIRTSSYEQYF.

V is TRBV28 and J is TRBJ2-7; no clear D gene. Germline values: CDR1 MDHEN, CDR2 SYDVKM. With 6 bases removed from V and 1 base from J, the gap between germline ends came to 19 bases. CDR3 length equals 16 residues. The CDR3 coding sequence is TGTGCCAGCAGAACCGAAAGCCACGGGCAGTCCTACGAGCAGTACTTC. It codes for CASRTESHGQSYEQYF. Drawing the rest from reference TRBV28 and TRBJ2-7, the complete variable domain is DVKVTQSSRYLVKRTGEKVFLECVQDMDHENMFWYRQDPGLGLRLIYFSYDVKMKEKGDIPEGYSVSREKKERFSLILESASTNQTSMYLCASRTESHGQSYEQYFGPGTRLTVT.

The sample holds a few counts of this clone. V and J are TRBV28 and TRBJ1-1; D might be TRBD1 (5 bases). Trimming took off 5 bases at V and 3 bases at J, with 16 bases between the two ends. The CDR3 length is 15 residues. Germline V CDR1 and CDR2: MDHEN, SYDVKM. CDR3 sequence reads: CASSELTALDTEAFF. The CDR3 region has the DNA TGTGCCAGCAGTGAACTGACAGCGCTAGACACTGAAGCTTTCTTT.

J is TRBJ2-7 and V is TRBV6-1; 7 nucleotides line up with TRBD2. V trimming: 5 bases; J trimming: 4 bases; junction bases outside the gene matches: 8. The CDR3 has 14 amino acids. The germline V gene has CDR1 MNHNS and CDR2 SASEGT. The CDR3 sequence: CASSPVSGNYEQYF. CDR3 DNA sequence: TGTGCCAGCAGTCCCGTGAGCGGGAATTACGAGCAGTACTTC.